These T cell receptor beta chains were read from a single sample in a study of blood T cell repertoires in COVID-19. Using immunoSEQ multiplex PCR, the repertoire was profiled, and TCRdb retains in-frame clones only, with some absent. The sample lists some 100,000 clones; nearly 90% were seen once. Source material: peripheral blood. These receptors all come from a woman aged 55 to 70 with acute or convalescent COVID-19. The CDR3 runs from the conserved cysteine through the conserved F or W. D genes are given only for firm matches. Clone sizes are given selectively: once, few, many, or a class where the clone is expanded.

j_call | d_call | clone_size | v_call | cdr3_nt | cdr3_aa
TRBJ1-2 | - | - | TRBV3-1/TRBV3-2 | TGTGCCAGCAGCCAAGAAAGGAGTAACTATGGCTACACCTTC | CASSQERSNYGYTF
TRBJ1-1 | - | - | TRBV6-5 | TGTGCCAGCAGTTACACCAGACAGATGAACACTGAAGCTTTCTTT | CASSYTRQMNTEAFF
TRBJ2-5 | TRBD2 | - | TRBV5-1 | TGCGCCAGCAGCTTGGGACTAGCGGTACCGGGGACCCAGTACTTC | CASSLGLAVPGTQYF
TRBJ2-2 | - | few | TRBV9 | TGTGCCAGCAGCGGGTATGGTAGCGGGAACACCGGGGAGCTGTTTTTT | CASSGYGSGNTGELFF
TRBJ2-7 | TRBD2 | - | TRBV7-8 | TGTGCCAGCAGCTTAGGGACTAGCGGCTCCTACGAGCAGTACTTC | CASSLGTSGSYEQYF
TRBJ2-1 | TRBD1 | few | TRBV5-4 | TGTGCCAGCAGCCGACAGGGGGCAGGGTATGAGCAGTTCTTC | CASSRQGAGYEQFF
TRBJ2-2 | TRBD1 | - | TRBV18 | TGTGCCAGCTCACCTCGACAGGGAAAGGGGACCGGGGAGCTGTTTTTT | CASSPRQGKGTGELFF
TRBJ1-1 | TRBD1 | once | TRBV28 | TGTGCCAGCAGTTTACGAATTTTAGGACAGGGGCGGAACACTGAAGCTTTCTTT | CASSLRILGQGRNTEAFF
TRBJ2-7 | - | - | TRBV19 | TGTGCCAGTAGTATTAGCGGCCGTGGAGAGCAGTACTTC | CASSISGRGEQYF
TRBJ2-1 | - | - | TRBV19 | TGTGCCAGTAGTACTCCCCTCCAGGGTTACAATGAGCAGTTCTTC | CASSTPLQGYNEQFF
TRBJ1-5 | - | few | TRBV7-2 | TGTGCCAGCAGCTTAGGCCAGAATCAGCCCCAGCATTTT | CASSLGQNQPQHF
TRBJ2-1 | - | once | TRBV21-1 | TGTGCCAGCAGCAAAGCCGGGCTGGCTAGCGGGGCTTACAATGAGCAGTTCTTC | CASSKAGLASGAYNEQFF
TRBJ2-6 | TRBD1 | - | TRBV27 | TGTGCCAGCAGTAATCCGGGACAGGGAACTCCTGGGGCCAACGTCCTGACTTTC | CASSNPGQGTPGANVLTF
TRBJ1-1 | - | - | TRBV6-5 | TGTGCCAGCAGGACAAGAGGGGGCACTGAAGCTTTCTTT | CASRTRGGTEAFF
TRBJ2-2 | - | - | TRBV10-1 | TGCGCCAGCAGTGTAGATATGAAGACCGGGGAGCTGTTTTTT | CASSVDMKTGELFF
TRBJ1-2 | TRBD1 | - | TRBV13 | TGTGCCAGCAGCTCTACAGGGGGATATGGCTACACCTTC | CASSSTGGYGYTF
TRBJ2-1 | - | few | TRBV6-5 | TGTGCCAGCCTGGGACAATCGGGCTACAATGAGCAGTTCTTC | CASLGQSGYNEQFF